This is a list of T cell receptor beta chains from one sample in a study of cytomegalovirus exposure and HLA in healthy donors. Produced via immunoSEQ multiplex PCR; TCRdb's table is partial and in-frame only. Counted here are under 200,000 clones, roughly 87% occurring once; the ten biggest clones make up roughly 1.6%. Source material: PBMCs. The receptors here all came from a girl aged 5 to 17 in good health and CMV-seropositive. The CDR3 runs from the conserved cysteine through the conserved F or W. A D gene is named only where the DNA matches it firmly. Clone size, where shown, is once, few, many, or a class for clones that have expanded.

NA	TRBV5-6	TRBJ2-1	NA	TGTGCCAGCAGCCCCATCGTGCGGGGCCGCAGTGGAAATGAGCAGTTCTTC	CASSPIVRGRSGNEQFF
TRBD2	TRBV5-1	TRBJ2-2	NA	TGCGCCAGCAGCTTGAGGACTAGCGGGAGGTACACCGGGGAGCTGTTTTTT	CASSLRTSGRYTGELFF
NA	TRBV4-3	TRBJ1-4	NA	TGCGCCAGCAGCCAAGATAGCCGCGGGGAAAAACTGTTTTTT	CASSQDSRGEKLFF
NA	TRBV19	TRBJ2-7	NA	TGTGCCAGTAGTAGGGGGGACAGAATTGGCTACGAGCAGTACTTC	CASSRGDRIGYEQYF
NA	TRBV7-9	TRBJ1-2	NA	TGTGCCAGCAGCCTGGGGACTCGGCCGGCAAGGGGTGGCTACACCTTC	CASSLGTRPARGGYTF
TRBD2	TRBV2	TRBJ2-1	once	TGTGCCAGCAGTGCAGAGCGGGAGGGGTATGAGCAGTTCTTC	CASSAEREGYEQFF
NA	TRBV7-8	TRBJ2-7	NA	TGTGCCAGCAGCTTAGTTCCGGGACACGGTAACGAGCAGTACTTC	CASSLVPGHGNEQYF
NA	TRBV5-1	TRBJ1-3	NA	TGCGCCAGCAGCTTGGTAACAGGTGGCTCTGGAAACACCATATATTTT	CASSLVTGGSGNTIYF
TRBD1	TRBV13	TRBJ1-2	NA	TGTGCCAGCAGCCTACCGGGACAGGCCCGCTATGGCTACACCTTC	CASSLPGQARYGYTF
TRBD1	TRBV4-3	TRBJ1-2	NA	TGCGCCAGCAGCCAAGGGACAGGGGGAGGCGACTATGGCTACACCTTC	CASSQGTGGGDYGYTF
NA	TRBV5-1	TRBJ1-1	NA	TGCGCCAGCAGCTTGGAATGGGACTTGAACACTGAAGCTTTCTTT	CASSLEWDLNTEAFF
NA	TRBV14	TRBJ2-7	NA	TGTGCCAGCAGCCGATTAACACAGGGCCGCTACGAGCAGTACTTC	CASSRLTQGRYEQYF
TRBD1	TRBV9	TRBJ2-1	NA	TGTGCCAGCAGCGCCCAGGGGGCGAGCAATGAGCAGTTCTTC	CASSAQGASNEQFF
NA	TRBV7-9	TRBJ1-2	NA	TGTGCCAGCAGCTTAGCGCTCGGGGGCTATGGCTACACCTTC	CASSLALGGYGYTF
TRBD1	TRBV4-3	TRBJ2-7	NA	TGCGCCAGCAGCCTTATGACAGGGGTCTACGAGCAGTACTTC	CASSLMTGVYEQYF
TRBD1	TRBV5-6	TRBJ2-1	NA	TGTGCCAGCAGCTTCCGGGACAGGGGGCGGGGGGAGCAGTTCTTC	CASSFRDRGRGEQFF
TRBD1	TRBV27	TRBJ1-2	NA	TGTGCCAGCAGTGACAGGGGTGGCGGCTACACCTTC	CASSDRGGGYTF
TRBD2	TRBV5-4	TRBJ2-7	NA	TGTGCCAGCAGCTCCCATTTACTAGCGGAGGCCTACGAGCAGTACTTC	CASSSHLLAEAYEQYF
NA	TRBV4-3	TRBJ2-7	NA	TGCGCCAGCAGCCAAGACAGGACCTACGAGCAGTACTTC	CASSQDRTYEQYF
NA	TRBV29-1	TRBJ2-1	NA	TGCAGCGTTGATGTCGGAGGCGAACCCCCCTGGGGGCAGTTCTTC	CSVDVGGEPPWGQFF
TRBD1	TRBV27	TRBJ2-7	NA	TGTGCCAGCAGTTTAGGGATGTCGGGACAGGGGCTGTTCTACGAGCAGTACTTC	CASSLGMSGQGLFYEQYF
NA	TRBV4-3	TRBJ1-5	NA	TGCGCCAGCAGCCAAGATGTCAGGGGATACAATCAGCCCCAGCATTTT	CASSQDVRGYNQPQHF
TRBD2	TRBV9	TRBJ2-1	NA	TGTGCCAGCAGCGTAGTGGGTAGCGGGAATGAGCAGTTCTTC	CASSVVGSGNEQFF
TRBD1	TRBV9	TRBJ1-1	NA	TGTGCCAGCAGCTTAACAGGGGGCCTCACTGAAGCTTTCTTT	CASSLTGGLTEAFF
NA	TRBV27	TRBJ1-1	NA	TGTGCCAGCAGTTTATCTCGGGGGAACACTGAAGCTTTCTTT	CASSLSRGNTEAFF
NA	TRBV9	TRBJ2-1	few	TGTGCCAGCAGCGACGGGGGGACAAGGTACAATGAGCAGTTCTTC	CASSDGGTRYNEQFF
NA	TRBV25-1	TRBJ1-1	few	TGTGCCAGCAGTACGCCGGCGGGGGGCTCGGGTACTGAAGCTTTCTTT	CASSTPAGGSGTEAFF
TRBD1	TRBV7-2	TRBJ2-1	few	TGTGCCAGCAGCACCGGACAGGGGCCATACAATGAGCAGTTCTTC	CASSTGQGPYNEQFF
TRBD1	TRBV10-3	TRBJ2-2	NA	TGTGCCATCAGTGTCTCATCCTCGCCGACAGGGGGCATCGTAGGGGAGCTGTTTTTT	CAISVSSSPTGGIVGELFF
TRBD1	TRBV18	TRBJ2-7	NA	TGTGCCAGCTCACCGAACGGACAGGGGGCGAGCGAGCAGTACTTC	CASSPNGQGASEQYF
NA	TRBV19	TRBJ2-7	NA	TGTGCCAGTAGTAGGGTGGCAGGGGAATGGGGCGAGCAGTACTTC	CASSRVAGEWGEQYF
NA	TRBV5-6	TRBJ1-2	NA	TGTGCCAGCACCAGAAGGGGGTTCTATGGCTACACCTTC	CASTRRGFYGYTF
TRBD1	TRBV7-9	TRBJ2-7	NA	TGTGCCAGCAGCCGGTTGGGGACAGGGTCCCACGAGCAGTACTTC	CASSRLGTGSHEQYF
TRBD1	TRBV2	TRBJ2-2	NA	TGTGCCAGCAGTGGGCGGGACAGGGGGGAACCCTTCAGCACCGGGGAGCTGTTTTTT	CASSGRDRGEPFSTGELFF
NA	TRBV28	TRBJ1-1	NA	TGTGCCAGCAGTTTAGCGGTCACTGAAGCTTTCTTT	CASSLAVTEAFF
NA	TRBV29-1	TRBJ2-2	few	TGCAGCGTTGATTCTAGCCCAAACACCGGGGAGCTGTTTTTT	CSVDSSPNTGELFF
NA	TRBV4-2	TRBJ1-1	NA	TGTGCCAGCAGCCAAGAGGGGCAGGGAGGTACTGAAGCTTTCTTT	CASSQEGQGGTEAFF
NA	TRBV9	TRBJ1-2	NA	TGTGCCAGCAGCGTAGATCGCAGGGCTCACTATGGCTACACCTTC	CASSVDRRAHYGYTF
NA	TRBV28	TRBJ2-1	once	TGTGCCAGCAGTTTGCCGCGATCATCCAGCGGCCAAGTTAATGAGCAGTTCTTC	CASSLPRSSSGQVNEQFF
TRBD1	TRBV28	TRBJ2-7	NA	TGTGCCAGCAGATCCGGGACAGATTCCTACGAGCAGTACTTC	CASRSGTDSYEQYF
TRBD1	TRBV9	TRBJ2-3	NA	TGTGCCAGCAGCGTTTCCAGGGACAGGGGAGGGGTAGATACGCAGTATTTT	CASSVSRDRGGVDTQYF
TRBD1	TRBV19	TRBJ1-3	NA	TGTGCCAGCGGACAGGGCGGAGGAAACACCATATATTTT	CASGQGGGNTIYF
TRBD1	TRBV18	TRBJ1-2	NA	TGTGCCAGCTCACCGGGACAGAGCTCTAACTATGGCTACACCTTC	CASSPGQSSNYGYTF
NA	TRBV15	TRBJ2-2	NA	TGTGCCACCAGGGTGACAGAAGACTCGAGTCAGAACACCGGGGAGCTGTTTTTT	CATRVTEDSSQNTGELFF
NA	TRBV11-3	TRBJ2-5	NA	TGTGCCAGCAGCGGGGGCCTCCAAGAGACCCAGTACTTC	CASSGGLQETQYF
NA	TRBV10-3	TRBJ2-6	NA	TGTGCCATCAGCCTAACTGGGGCCAACGTCCTGACTTTC	CAISLTGANVLTF
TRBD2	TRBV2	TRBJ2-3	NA	TGTGCCAGCAGTGACATCGGAAAGGAGCGGGAGGGCACCGCAGATACGCAGTATTTT	CASSDIGKEREGTADTQYF
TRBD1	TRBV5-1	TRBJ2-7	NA	TGCGCCAGCAGATATGACAGGGGGTTCTACGAGCAGTACTTC	CASRYDRGFYEQYF
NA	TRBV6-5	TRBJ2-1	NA	TGTGCCAGCAGTGGGGGGACCTCCTACAATGAGCAGTTCTTC	CASSGGTSYNEQFF
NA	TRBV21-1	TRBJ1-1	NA	TGTGCCAGCAGCAGGACAGGGGGGAACACTGAAGCTTTCTTT	CASSRTGGNTEAFF
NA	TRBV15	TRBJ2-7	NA	TGTGCCACCAGCAGGGGACACGGTTGGACCTACGAGCAGTACTTC	CATSRGHGWTYEQYF